These 10 T cell receptor beta chains were all obtained from the same sample, sequenced in a study of monozygotic twins with inflammatory bowel disease (dated by TCRdb to the late 2010s). Library construction relied on 5' RACE. The run used an Illumina HiSeq 2500. After reprocessing by TCRdb, each CDR3 protein sequence is one entry, and no DNA is given. The table for this sample records about 380,000 distinct CDR3 sequences. Jointly, the top ten make up 2.6% of the sample. The specimen was blood. These TCRs come from a human donor with ulcerative colitis or Crohn's disease, or a healthy co-twin of an affected twin (not recorded which).

V gene TRBV5-1 combines with J gene TRBJ2-2; TCRdb's D gene call, TRBD1, goes unchecked for lack of DNA. Germline V gene sequence: CDR1 SGHRS, CDR2 YFSETQ. CDR3 size: 17 residues. The CDR3 loop reads CASSPQIGGANTGELFF. The variable domain in full, completed from reference TRBV5-1 and TRBJ2-2, reads KAGVTQTPRYLIKTRGQQVTLSCSPISGHRSVSWYQQTPGQGLQFLFEYFSETQRNKGNFPGRFSGRQFSNSRSEMNVSTLELGDSALYLCASSPQIGGANTGELFFGEGSRLTVL.

The chain has TRBV6-1 and TRBJ1-4; the D call of TRBD1 rests on TCRdb alone, since no DNA is present to check it. Germline-derived CDR1 and CDR2 are MNHNS and SASEGT. CDR3 length equals 14 residues. CDR3 sequence reads: CARGEVGANEKLFF.

The J gene is TRBJ2-1, the V gene TRBV27; the TCRdb D gene call, TRBD1, has no DNA to confirm it. Germline V gene sequence: CDR1 MNHEY, CDR2 SMNVEV (reference sequence). This CDR3 spans 19 amino acids. The CDR3 loop is CASRLSIWAGGGGYNEQFF.

The chain carries TRBV20-1 and TRBJ1-1. Looked up from germline, CDR1 is DFQATT and CDR2 is SNEGSKA (reference sequence). This CDR3 is 15 amino acids long. CDR3 region: CSARDLFEGFTEAFF.

This sequence joins TRBV5-1 and TRBJ2-7; the TRBD1 assignment by TCRdb is unverifiable without DNA. The CDR3 length is 15 residues. Germline CDR1 SGHRS, CDR2 YFSETQ. This chain's CDR3 is CASSVLDRDVREQYF.

The V gene is TRBV5-1, the J gene TRBJ2-2; TCRdb gives TRBD1 as the D gene, but with no DNA this cannot be confirmed. CDR1 and CDR2 (germline): SGHRS, YFSETQ. The CDR3 totals 16 residues. CDR3 loop: CASSPDPGTGPGELFF.

The rearrangement links TRBV11-3 to TRBJ2-2. Germline values: CDR1 SGHNT, CDR2 YENEEA. CDR3 length: 13 amino acids. The CDR3 sequence: CASSAQYAGELFF.

This CDR3 is CASSDPRQGSSYNEQFF. The chain links TRBV5-1 to TRBJ2-1; checking the TCRdb D call of TRBD2 is not possible without DNA. Per germline, CDR1 SGHRS and CDR2 YFSETQ. The CDR3 is 17 residues long.

This chain links TRBV29-1 with TRBJ2-7. The CDR3 spans 13 residues. Germline V CDR1 and CDR2: SQVTM, ANQGSEA. The CDR3 loop is CSATARYSYEQYF.

This chain's CDR3 is CASHRGELMNTEAFF. The chain uses TRBV5-1 and TRBJ1-1. Germline V gene sequence: CDR1 SGHRS, CDR2 YFSETQ. This CDR3 is 15 amino acids long.